A selection of T cell receptor beta chains follows, all from one sample in a study of T cell changes during pregnancy in multiple sclerosis. Data came from immunoSEQ multiplex PCR; TCRdb stores just in-frame clones and leaves some out. The top ten clones hold 2.5% to 4% of a sample with tens of thousands of clones, under 95% of them seen once. Sequencing was performed on CD8+ T cells from peripheral blood mononuclear cells, taken in the second trimester of pregnancy. The receptor set was obtained from a female donor with multiple sclerosis, enrolled in a pregnancy study. Both conserved end residues are part of each CDR3. The order of the fields is V gene, D gene, clone size, J gene, CDR3 DNA, CDR3 protein. D genes are given only for firm matches. Clone size is given for some rows only: seen once, a few or many times, or a class if the clone is expanded.

TRBV7-9,TRBD2,once,TRBJ2-3,TGTGCCAGCAGCCCAAGCGGGAGTGGCACAGATACGCAGTATTTT,CASSPSGSGTDTQYF
TRBV7-9,NA,NA,TRBJ2-2,TGTGCCAGCAGCTTAGGGTTGAGCACCGGGGAGCTGTTTTTT,CASSLGLSTGELFF
TRBV7-9,TRBD1,NA,TRBJ1-5,TGTGCCAGCAGTACGGGACAGGGAAATCAGCCCCAGCATTTT,CASSTGQGNQPQHF
TRBV29-1,NA,NA,TRBJ2-2,TGCAGCGTTGAGGCGGGCGCCAACACCGGGGAGCTGTTTTTT,CSVEAGANTGELFF
TRBV5-6,TRBD2,NA,TRBJ2-1,TGTGCCAGCAGCCTACTAGCGGCTACGAACAATGAGCAGTTCTTC,CASSLLAATNNEQFF
TRBV9,TRBD2,NA,TRBJ2-1,TGTGCCAGCAGCGTAGCTAGCGGGAGGGCAACATCTTACAATGAGCAGTTCTTC,CASSVASGRATSYNEQFF
TRBV9,TRBD1,NA,TRBJ2-7,TGTGCCAGCAGCCCCGGACAGGGAGCTTACGAGCAGTACTTC,CASSPGQGAYEQYF
TRBV7-2,NA,NA,TRBJ2-7,TGTGCCAGCAGCTTAGGGGTGGGGGGCTACGAGCAGTACTTC,CASSLGVGGYEQYF
TRBV7-9,TRBD2,NA,TRBJ2-3,TGTGCCAGCAGAGCCGCCTGGGACTACACAGATACGCAGTATTTT,CASRAAWDYTDTQYF
TRBV27,TRBD2,NA,TRBJ2-3,TGTGCCAGCAAAGGAGCGGGAGATGCAGATACGCAGTATTTT,CASKGAGDADTQYF
TRBV27,TRBD2,once,TRBJ2-2,TGTGCCAGCAGTCCCGGGACTAGCGGGAGGACCGGGGAGCTGTTTTTT,CASSPGTSGRTGELFF
TRBV5-1,NA,NA,TRBJ2-7,TGCGCCAGCAGCTTGAGGGGCCTCTCCTACGAGCAGTACTTC,CASSLRGLSYEQYF
TRBV10-2,NA,NA,TRBJ2-7,TGCGCCAGCAGTCCGACAGGACCCTACGAGCAGTACTTC,CASSPTGPYEQYF
TRBV27,NA,NA,TRBJ2-3,TGTGCCAGCAGTTTATACCCCGAAGGGGGTAGGACAGATACGCAGTATTTT,CASSLYPEGGRTDTQYF
TRBV27,NA,once,TRBJ2-3,TGTGCCAGCAGTTTAGAGGGTAAAACAGATACGCAGTATTTT,CASSLEGKTDTQYF
TRBV27,NA,NA,TRBJ1-5,TGTGCCAGCAAGACAATCCGGGGGAATCAGCCCCAGCATTTT,CASKTIRGNQPQHF
TRBV7-3,NA,NA,TRBJ2-2,TGTGCCAGCAGCTTAATAGGAGGGTACGACACCGGGGAGCTGTTTTTT,CASSLIGGYDTGELFF
TRBV7-9,NA,NA,TRBJ2-7,TGTGCCAGCAGCTTTGGAGGCTCCTACGAGCAGTACTTC,CASSFGGSYEQYF
TRBV27,NA,NA,TRBJ1-5,TGTGCCAGCAGTTTATCGGGGGGGGGCGGGCAGCCCCAGCATTTT,CASSLSGGGGQPQHF
TRBV7-9,NA,NA,TRBJ2-7,TGTGCCAGCAGCCATTCCCCCTACGAGCAGTACTTC,CASSHSPYEQYF
TRBV7-8,TRBD2,once,TRBJ2-3,TGTGCCAGCAGCTTAGTTCCGGGAGGGCAGATAGATACGCAGTATTTT,CASSLVPGGQIDTQYF
TRBV6-5,NA,NA,TRBJ2-7,TGTGCCAGCAGTTACTACTCAGGGTCCTACGAGCAGTACTTC,CASSYYSGSYEQYF